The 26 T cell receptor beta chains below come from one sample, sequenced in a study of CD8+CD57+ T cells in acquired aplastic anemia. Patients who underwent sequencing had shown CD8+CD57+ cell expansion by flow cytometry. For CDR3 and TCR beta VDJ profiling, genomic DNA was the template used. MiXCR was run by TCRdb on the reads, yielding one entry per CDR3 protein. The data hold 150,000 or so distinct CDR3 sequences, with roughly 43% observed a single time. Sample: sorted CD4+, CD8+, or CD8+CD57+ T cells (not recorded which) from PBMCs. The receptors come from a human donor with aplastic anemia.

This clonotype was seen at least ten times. CDR3 DNA sequence: TGTGCCAGCAGCGGGGACAGGGGTTATAATTCACCCCTCCACTTT. Translated, it gives CASSGDRGYNSPLHF. This sequence joins TRBV5-5 and TRBJ1-6; 10 nucleotides align to TRBD1. The CDR3 is 15 residues long. CDR1 is SGHKS and CDR2 is YYEKEE in the germline V gene (reference sequence). V lost 4 bases and J lost 4; bases outside the gene matches: 2.

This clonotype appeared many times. The chain's CDR3 is CATSRGQKQYEQYF. CDR3 coding DNA: TGTGCCACCAGCCGGGGACAGAAACAATACGAGCAGTACTTC. The genes are TRBV15 and TRBJ2-7; 7 nucleotides match TRBD1. The CDR3 has 14 residues. V trimming: 5 bases; J trimming: 4 bases; junction bases outside the gene matches: 8. In germline, CDR1 is LNHNV, CDR2 YYDKDF (reference sequence).

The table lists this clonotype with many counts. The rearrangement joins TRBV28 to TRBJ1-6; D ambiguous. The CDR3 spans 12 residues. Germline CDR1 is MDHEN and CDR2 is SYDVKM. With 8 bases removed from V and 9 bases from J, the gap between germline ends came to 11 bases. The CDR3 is CASSVVGSPLHF. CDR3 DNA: TGTGCCAGCTCCGTAGTAGGTTCACCCCTCCACTTT.

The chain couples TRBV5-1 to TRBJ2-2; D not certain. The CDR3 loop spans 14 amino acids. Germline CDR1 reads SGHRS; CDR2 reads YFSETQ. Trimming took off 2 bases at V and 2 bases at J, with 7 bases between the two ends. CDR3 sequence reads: CASSFSTNTGELFF. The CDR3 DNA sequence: TGCGCCAGCAGCTTTTCTACAAACACCGGGGAGCTGTTTTTT.

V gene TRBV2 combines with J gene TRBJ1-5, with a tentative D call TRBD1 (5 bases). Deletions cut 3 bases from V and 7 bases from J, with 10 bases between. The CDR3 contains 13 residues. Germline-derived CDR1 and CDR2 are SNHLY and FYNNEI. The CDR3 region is CASSDPRGQPQHF. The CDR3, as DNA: TGTGCCAGCAGTGACCCTCGGGGGCAGCCCCAGCATTTT. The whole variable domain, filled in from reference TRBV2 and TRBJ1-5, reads EPEVTQTPSHQVTQMGQEVILRCVPISNHLYFYWYRQILGQKVEFLVSFYNNEISEKSEIFDDQFSVERPDGSNFTLKIRSTKLEDSAMYFCASSDPRGQPQHFGDGTRLSIL.

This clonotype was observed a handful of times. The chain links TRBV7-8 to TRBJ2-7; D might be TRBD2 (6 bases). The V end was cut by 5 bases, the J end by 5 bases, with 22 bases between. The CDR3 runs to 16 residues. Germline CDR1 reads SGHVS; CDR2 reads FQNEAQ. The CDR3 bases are TGTGCCAGCAGCGCAGCGGAGACTAGGTTCAGGAACGAGCAGTACTTC. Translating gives CASSAAETRFRNEQYF.

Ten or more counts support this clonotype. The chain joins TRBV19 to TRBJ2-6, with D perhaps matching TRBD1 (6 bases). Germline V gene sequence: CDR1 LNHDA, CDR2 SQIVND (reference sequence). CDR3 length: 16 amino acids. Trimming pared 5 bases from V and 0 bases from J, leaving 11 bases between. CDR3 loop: CASSPDRDSGANVLTF. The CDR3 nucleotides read TGTGCCAGTAGTCCGGACAGAGACTCTGGGGCCAACGTCCTGACTTTC.

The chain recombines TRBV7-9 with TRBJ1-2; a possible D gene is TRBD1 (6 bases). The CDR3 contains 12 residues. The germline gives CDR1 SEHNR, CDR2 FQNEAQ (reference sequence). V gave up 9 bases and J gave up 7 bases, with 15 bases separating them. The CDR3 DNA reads TGTGCCAGTCGATCCACAGGGCCTGGCTACACCTTC. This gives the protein CASRSTGPGYTF.

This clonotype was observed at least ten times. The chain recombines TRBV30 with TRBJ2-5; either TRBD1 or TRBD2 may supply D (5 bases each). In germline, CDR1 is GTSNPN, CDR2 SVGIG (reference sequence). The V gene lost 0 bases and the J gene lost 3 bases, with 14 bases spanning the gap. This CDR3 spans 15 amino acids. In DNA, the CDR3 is TGTGCCTGGAGTGTACATCCCAGAGGGGAAGAGACCCAGTACTTC. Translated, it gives CAWSVHPRGEETQYF.

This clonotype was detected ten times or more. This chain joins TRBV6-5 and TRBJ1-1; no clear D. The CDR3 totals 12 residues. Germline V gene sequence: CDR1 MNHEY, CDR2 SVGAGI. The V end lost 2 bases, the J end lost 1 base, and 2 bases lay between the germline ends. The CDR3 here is CASSYPNTEAFF. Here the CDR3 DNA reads TGTGCCAGCAGTTACCCGAACACTGAAGCTTTCTTT.

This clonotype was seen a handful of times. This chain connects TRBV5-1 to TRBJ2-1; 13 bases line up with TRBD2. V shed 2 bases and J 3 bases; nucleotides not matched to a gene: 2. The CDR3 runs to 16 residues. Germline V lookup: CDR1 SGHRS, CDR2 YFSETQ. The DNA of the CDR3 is TGCGCCAGCAGCTTAGGGACTAGCGGGGACTACAATGAGCAGTTCTTC. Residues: CASSLGTSGDYNEQFF.

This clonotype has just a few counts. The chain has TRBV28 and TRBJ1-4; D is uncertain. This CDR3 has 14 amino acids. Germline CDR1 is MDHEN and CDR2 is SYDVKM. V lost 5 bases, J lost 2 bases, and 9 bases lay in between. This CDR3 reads CASSLPPTNEKLFF. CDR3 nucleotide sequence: TGTGCCAGCAGTCTGCCGCCGACTAATGAAAAACTGTTTTTT.

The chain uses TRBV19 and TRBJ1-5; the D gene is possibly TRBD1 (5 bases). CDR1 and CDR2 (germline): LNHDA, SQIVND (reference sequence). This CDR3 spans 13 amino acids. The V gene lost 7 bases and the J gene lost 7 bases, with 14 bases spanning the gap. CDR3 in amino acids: CASTLGGQQPQHF. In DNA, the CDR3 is TGTGCCAGTACCCTCGGGGGTCAGCAGCCCCAGCATTTT.

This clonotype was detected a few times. CDR3 in DNA: TGTGCCAGCAGCTCTCAAATAGCACCTCCCTACAATGAGCAGTTCTTC. This codes for CASSSQIAPPYNEQFF. The chain carries TRBV11-1 and TRBJ2-1; D unclear. The CDR3 loop spans 16 amino acids. V shed 4 bases and J shed 2 bases, with 15 bases lying between them. Looked up from germline, CDR1 is SGHAT and CDR2 is FQDESV (reference sequence). The whole variable domain, filled in from reference TRBV11-1 and TRBJ2-1, reads EAEVAQSPRYKITEKSQAVAFWCDPISGHATLYWYRQILGQGPELLVQFQDESVVDDSQLPKDRFSAERLKGVDSTLKIQPAELGDSAMYLCASSSQIAPPYNEQFFGPGTRLTVL.

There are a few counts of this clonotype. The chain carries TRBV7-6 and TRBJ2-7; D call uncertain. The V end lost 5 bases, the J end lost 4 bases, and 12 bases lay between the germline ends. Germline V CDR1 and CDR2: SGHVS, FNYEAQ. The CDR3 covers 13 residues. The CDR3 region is CASSLEEHYEQYF. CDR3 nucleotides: TGTGCCAGCAGCCTCGAGGAGCATTACGAGCAGTACTTC.

The CDR3 coding sequence is TGTGCCAGCAGTGAAGGGGCATATGAGAACACTGAAGCTTTCTTT. Translating it yields CASSEGAYENTEAFF. V gene TRBV2 combines with J gene TRBJ1-1; no reliable D call. Germline-derived CDR1 and CDR2 are SNHLY and FYNNEI. The CDR3 totals 15 residues. Trimming shortened V by 1 base and J by 1 base, and 10 bases separated the two germline ends.

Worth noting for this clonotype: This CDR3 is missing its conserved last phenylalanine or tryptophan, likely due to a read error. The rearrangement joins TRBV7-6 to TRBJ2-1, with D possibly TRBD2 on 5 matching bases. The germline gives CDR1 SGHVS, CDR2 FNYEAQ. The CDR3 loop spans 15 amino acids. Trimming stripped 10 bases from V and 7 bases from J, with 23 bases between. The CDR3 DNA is TGTGCCACCAGTGATTCCCGGGAATCAAGTAATGAGCAGTTCCTC. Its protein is CATSDSRESSNEQFL.

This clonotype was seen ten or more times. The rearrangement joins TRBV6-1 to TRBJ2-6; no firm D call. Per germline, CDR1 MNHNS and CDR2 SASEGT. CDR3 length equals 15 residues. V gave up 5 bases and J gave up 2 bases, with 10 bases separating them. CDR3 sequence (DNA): TGTGCCAGCAGTACCCTCCCCACTGGGGCCAACGTCCTGACTTTC. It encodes CASSTLPTGANVLTF.

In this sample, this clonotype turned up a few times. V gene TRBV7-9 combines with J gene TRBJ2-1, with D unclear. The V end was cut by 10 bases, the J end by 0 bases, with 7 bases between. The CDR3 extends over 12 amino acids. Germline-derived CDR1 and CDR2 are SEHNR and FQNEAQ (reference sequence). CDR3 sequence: CAIYNSYNEQFF. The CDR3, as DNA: TGTGCCATTTACAACTCCTACAATGAGCAGTTCTTC.

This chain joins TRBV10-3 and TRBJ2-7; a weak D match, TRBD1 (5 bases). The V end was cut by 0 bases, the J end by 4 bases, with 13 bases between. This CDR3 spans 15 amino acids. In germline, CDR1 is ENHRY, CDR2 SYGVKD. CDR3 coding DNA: TGTGCCATCAGTGAGTCGGCAGGGAAGGCATACGAGCAGTACTTC. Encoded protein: CAISESAGKAYEQYF.

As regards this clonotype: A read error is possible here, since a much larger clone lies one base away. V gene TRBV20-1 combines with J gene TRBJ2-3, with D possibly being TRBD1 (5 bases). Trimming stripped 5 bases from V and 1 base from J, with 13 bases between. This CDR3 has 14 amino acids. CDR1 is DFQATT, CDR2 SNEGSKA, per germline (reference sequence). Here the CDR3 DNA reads TGCAGTGCTCCGGACAAAGGGGGCACAGATACGCAGTATTTT. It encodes CSAPDKGGTDTQYF.

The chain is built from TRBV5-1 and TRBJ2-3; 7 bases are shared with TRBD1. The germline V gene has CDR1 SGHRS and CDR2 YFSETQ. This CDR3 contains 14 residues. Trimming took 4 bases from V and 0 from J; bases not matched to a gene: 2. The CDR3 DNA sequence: TGCGCCAGCAGCACAGGGGACAGCACAGATACGCAGTATTTT. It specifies CASSTGDSTDTQYF.

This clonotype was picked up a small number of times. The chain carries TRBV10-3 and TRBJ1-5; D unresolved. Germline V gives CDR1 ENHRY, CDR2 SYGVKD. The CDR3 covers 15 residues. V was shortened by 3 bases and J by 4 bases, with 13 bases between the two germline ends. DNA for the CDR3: TGTGCCATCAGTGATTCAACGGCAGAAAATCAGCCCCAGCATTTT. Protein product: CAISDSTAENQPQHF.

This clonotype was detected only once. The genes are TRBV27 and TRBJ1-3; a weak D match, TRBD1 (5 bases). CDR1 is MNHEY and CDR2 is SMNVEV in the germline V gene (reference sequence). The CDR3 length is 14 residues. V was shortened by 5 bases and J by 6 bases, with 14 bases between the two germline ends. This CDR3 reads CASSPHEGTNTIYF. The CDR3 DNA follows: TGTGCCAGCAGTCCCCATGAGGGGACAAACACCATATATTTT.

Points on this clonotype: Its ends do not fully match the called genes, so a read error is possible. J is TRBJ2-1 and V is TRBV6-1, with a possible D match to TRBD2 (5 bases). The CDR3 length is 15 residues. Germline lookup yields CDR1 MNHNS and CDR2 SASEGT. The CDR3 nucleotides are TGTGCCTGCAGTCCCCCAGGCGGGCGTTACAATGAGCAGTTCTTC. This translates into CACSPPGGRYNEQFF.

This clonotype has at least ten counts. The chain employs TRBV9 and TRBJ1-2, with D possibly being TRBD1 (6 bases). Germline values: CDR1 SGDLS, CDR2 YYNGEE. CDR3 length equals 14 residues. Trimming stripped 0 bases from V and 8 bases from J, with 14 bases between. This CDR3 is CASSVATGTGGYTF. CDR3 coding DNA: TGTGCCAGCAGCGTAGCTACAGGGACGGGAGGCTACACCTTC.